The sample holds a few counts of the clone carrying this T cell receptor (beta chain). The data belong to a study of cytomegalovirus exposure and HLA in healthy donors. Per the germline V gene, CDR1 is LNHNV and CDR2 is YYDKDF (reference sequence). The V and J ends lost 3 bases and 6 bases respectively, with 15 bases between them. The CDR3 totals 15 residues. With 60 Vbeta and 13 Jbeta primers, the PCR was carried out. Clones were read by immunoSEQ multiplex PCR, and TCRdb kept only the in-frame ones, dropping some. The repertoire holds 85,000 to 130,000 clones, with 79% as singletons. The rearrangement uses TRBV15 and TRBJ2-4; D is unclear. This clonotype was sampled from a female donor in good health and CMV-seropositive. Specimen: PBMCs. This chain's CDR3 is CATSSLPSPGNIQYF. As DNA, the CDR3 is TGTGCCACCAGCAGCCTCCCCTCACCAGGAAACATTCAGTACTTC.